The clone carrying this TCR beta chain was observed a single time. Its target is not known. Looked up from germline, CDR1 is SGHTA and CDR2 is FQGNSA. Trimming pared 5 bases from V and 4 bases from J, leaving 14 bases between. The CDR3 is made up of 14 amino acids. The sample belongs to a study of cytomegalovirus exposure and HLA in healthy donors. The wider study: About 80 million unique TCRs, all from HLA-typed donors, were included in an early release of the data.

PCR involved 60 Vbeta and 13 Jbeta primers. Per the original methods: Roughly 11 million of the about 80 million unique TCR beta chains counted in a later analysis were shared. The data were produced by immunoSEQ multiplex PCR, yet TCRdb's version contains in-frame clones alone and is incomplete. The V and J calls and clone size come from that table; D and trimming were worked out from the DNA. The sample carries 120,000 to 150,000 clones, roughly 70% recorded once. Whole-study results and caveats: For most subjects, TCR beta sequences were reported to predict HLA-A and HLA-B alleles with accuracy.

The V call is TRBV7-2, the J call TRBJ1-1; maybe TRBD1 (5 bases). The specimen sequenced was PBMCs. The receptor was isolated from a man aged 55-75 years in good health and CMV-seronegative. CDR3 loop: CASSSWTGGTEAFF. CDR3 coding DNA: TGTGCCAGCAGCAGTTGGACGGGGGGCACTGAAGCTTTCTTT.